The rows below give T cell receptor beta chains drawn from one sample of a study of blood T cell repertoires in COVID-19. Profiled with immunoSEQ multiplex PCR; TCRdb holds only in-frame clones, not every one. This table has about 43,000 clones, 83% appearing once. Specimen: peripheral blood. Receptors originate from a man at least 80 years old in a cohort sampled during active COVID-19. Both conserved end residues are part of each CDR3. Each record gives: V gene, clone size, D gene, J gene, CDR3 length, CDR3 DNA, CDR3 protein. The D gene is left open where the match is weak. Clone size, where shown, is once, few, many, or a class for clones that have expanded.

TRBV18	few	-	TRBJ2-3	11	TGTGCCAGCTCCCCCCGAGATACGCAGTATTTT	CASSPRDTQYF
TRBV9	-	TRBD1	TRBJ1-2	14	TGTGCCAGCCGACCGGGACAGGGGTTCTATGGCTACACCTTC	CASRPGQGFYGYTF
TRBV18	-	TRBD1	TRBJ2-6	16	TGTGCCAGCTCACCACGCAGGGGGAATGGGGCCAACGTCCTGACTTTC	CASSPRRGNGANVLTF
TRBV4-3	-	TRBD2	TRBJ2-7	15	TGCGCCAGCAGCCAATTTCTAGCGGGAGGGGGCGAGCAGTACTTC	CASSQFLAGGGEQYF
TRBV2	-	-	TRBJ1-5	15	TGTGCCAGCAGTGACGGGGGGAGGGACAATCAGCCCCAGCATTTT	CASSDGGRDNQPQHF
TRBV28	-	TRBD1	TRBJ2-1	11	TGTGCCAGCAGTTTTGGAGACAGGGGGTTCTTC	CASSFGDRGFF
TRBV20-1	-	TRBD1	TRBJ1-6	13	TGCAGTGCTAGTGCGACAGGGAACGCACCCCTCCACTTT	CSASATGNAPLHF
TRBV2	few	-	TRBJ2-7	14	TGTGCCAGCAGTGACTGGGGACTGCAGAACGAGCAGTACTTC	CASSDWGLQNEQYF
TRBV7-8	few	-	TRBJ1-1	15	TGTGCCAGCAGCCCACCGGGGGTGTCGAACACTGAAGCTTTCTTT	CASSPPGVSNTEAFF
TRBV30	-	-	TRBJ1-5	15	TGTGCCTGGAGTGTAGGGGAAAATAGCAATCAGCCCCAGCATTTT	CAWSVGENSNQPQHF
TRBV10-2	-	-	TRBJ2-7	12	TGCGCCAAACAGGGTTTCCAGCACGAGCAGTACTTC	CAKQGFQHEQYF
TRBV5-1	few	TRBD1	TRBJ2-2	15	TGCGCCAGCAGCACGGGACAGCCGAACACCGGGGAGCTGTTTTTT	CASSTGQPNTGELFF
TRBV4-1	-	TRBD2	TRBJ2-7	16	TGCGCCAGCAGCCACAGAGGCGGGGGGGAATCCTACGAGCAGTACTTC	CASSHRGGGESYEQYF
TRBV4-1	-	TRBD2	TRBJ2-1	16	TGCGCCAGCAGCCTCTCGGGACTAGCGAAATACAATGAGCAGTTCTTC	CASSLSGLAKYNEQFF
TRBV6-5	-	TRBD1	TRBJ2-4	14	TGTGCCACCCGACAGGGGTTGAGTGTTGACATTCAGTACTTC	CATRQGLSVDIQYF
TRBV25-1	-	TRBD2	TRBJ2-2	14	TGTGCCAGCAGTGCGCTAGCGGACACCGGGGAGCTGTTTTTT	CASSALADTGELFF
TRBV19	-	-	TRBJ2-7	16	TGTGCCAGTACCGAGGGTAGAGGAACTCAGATCTACGAGCAGTACTTC	CASTEGRGTQIYEQYF
TRBV18	-	TRBD2	TRBJ2-3	16	TGTGCCAGCTCACCATCTCGAGCGGGAAACACAGATACGCAGTATTTT	CASSPSRAGNTDTQYF
TRBV10-1	once	TRBD2	TRBJ2-1	14	TGCGCCAGCAGTGTCGGTAGCGGGAGCCTCCGCCAGTTCTTC	CASSVGSGSLRQFF
TRBV9	-	-	TRBJ1-2	13	TGTGCCAGCTCCAGGGCCCAAAACTATGGCTACACCTTC	CASSRAQNYGYTF
TRBV5-1	-	-	TRBJ2-3	15	TGCGCCAGCAAACCGGGACACTCAATTTCAGATACGCAGTATTTT	CASKPGHSISDTQYF
TRBV19	-	TRBD1	TRBJ1-5	16	TGTGCCAGTAGCATAGAGAGGACAGGGAAAGGTCAGCCCCAGCATTTT	CASSIERTGKGQPQHF
TRBV5-1	-	-	TRBJ2-6	18	TGCGCCAGCAGCGGTGGTGGGGGCGCATTCTCTGGGGCCAACGTCCTGACTTTC	CASSGGGGAFSGANVLTF
TRBV30	-	-	TRBJ1-1	16	TGTGCCTGGAGTGTTACACAGGGAGTTCTGAACACTGAAGCTTTCTTT	CAWSVTQGVLNTEAFF
TRBV5-1	-	TRBD2	TRBJ2-5	15	TGCGCCAGCAGCTTCCTAGCGGGGGTTCAAGAGACCCAGTACTTC	CASSFLAGVQETQYF
TRBV7-9	few	-	TRBJ2-3	14	TGTGCCAGCAGCTTAAACGGGTTCCCAGATACGCAGTATTTT	CASSLNGFPDTQYF
TRBV14	-	-	TRBJ1-3	13	TGTGCCAGCAGCCAAGCTCTTGGAAACACCATATATTTT	CASSQALGNTIYF
TRBV5-1	-	TRBD1	TRBJ1-4	16	TGCGCCAGCAGCTTGTCGGGTCGTTCAGGGGGCGAAAAACTGTTTTTT	CASSLSGRSGGEKLFF
TRBV25-1	-	TRBD1	TRBJ1-6	16	TGTGCCAGCAGTGATCCGGGACAGGGGATTATTTCACCCCTCCACTTT	CASSDPGQGIISPLHF